These T cell receptor beta chains were read from a single sample in a study of spatial heterogeneity in lung cancer. TCRdb re-derived calls from the 5' RACE reads in MiXCR, one entry per CDR3 protein. The table records around 110,000 distinct CDR3 sequences, 10% to 15% of them present only once. Material: PBMCs, obtained at follow-up. All receptors derive from a male donor with early-stage non-small cell lung cancer. The CDR3 runs from the conserved cysteine through the conserved F or W. D genes are given only for firm matches.

j_call | v_call | d_call | cdr3_aa
TRBJ2-7 | TRBV19 | NA | CASSSVSVGEQYF
TRBJ2-1 | TRBV7-9 | NA | CASSLGIGGSYNEQFF
TRBJ2-7 | TRBV9 | TRBD1 | CASSIGTGGSYEQYF
TRBJ2-7 | TRBV4-1 | NA | CASSQVPGSSYEQYF
TRBJ2-4 | TRBV28 | NA | CASSFEGPGKNIQYF
TRBJ2-2 | TRBV28 | NA | CASSLAAIPNTGELFF
TRBJ2-2 | TRBV7-2 | NA | CASSFFRNTGELFF
TRBJ2-1 | TRBV14 | TRBD2 | CASSQFILAGGSSYNEQFF
TRBJ1-2 | TRBV10-3 | TRBD1 | CAISESQGAGGYTF
TRBJ2-3 | TRBV4-2 | NA | CASSQEGQGSTDTQYF
TRBJ2-3 | TRBV7-6 | TRBD2 | CASSARWRTSGSASTDTQYF
TRBJ1-6 | TRBV7-9 | NA | CASSSLANSPLHF
TRBJ2-7 | TRBV19 | TRBD1 | CASSLTGTYEQYF
TRBJ2-7 | TRBV3-1 | TRBD1 | CASSRGQGLSYEQYF
TRBJ2-1 | TRBV5-1 | TRBD1 | CASSTTGGSYNEQFF
TRBJ1-2 | TRBV6-1 | TRBD1 | CASRGLTGSHGYTF
TRBJ1-2 | TRBV5-1 | TRBD1 | CASSPNDRGRDGYTF
TRBJ2-4 | TRBV15 | NA | CATSTKVHTTAIQYF
TRBJ2-5 | TRBV11-3 | TRBD2 | CASSFSGTTETQYF
TRBJ1-1 | TRBV19 | TRBD1 | CASSPRQGQGAFF
TRBJ1-1 | TRBV7-3 | NA | CASSLTQWYEAFF
TRBJ2-2 | TRBV9 | NA | CASSPVGAGTGELFF
TRBJ1-6 | TRBV7-2 | NA | CASSPLRGLDSPLHF
TRBJ1-2 | TRBV20-1 | TRBD1 | CSARQGGNYGYTF
TRBJ1-5 | TRBV4-2 | NA | CASSKGGGQNQPQHF
TRBJ2-6 | TRBV12-3/TRBV12-4 | NA | CASLRVSGANVLTF
TRBJ2-5 | TRBV4-2 | TRBD2 | CASSQGLAGGTTRFSETQYF
TRBJ2-3 | TRBV28 | NA | CASSPLQDTQYF
TRBJ1-1 | TRBV5-5 | TRBD1 | CASSPHRDRNTEAFF
TRBJ1-2 | TRBV4-3 | TRBD1 | CASSQGTGPFYGYTF
TRBJ2-2 | TRBV4-2 | NA | CASSQPGLTGELFF
TRBJ1-1 | TRBV7-9 | NA | CASSEQAPKAFF
TRBJ2-7 | TRBV12-3/TRBV12-4 | TRBD1 | CASSWTGGGYEQYF
TRBJ1-6 | TRBV5-1 | TRBD1 | CASSLGQGAKVLHF
TRBJ2-7 | TRBV11-1 | NA | CASSQGREYEQYF
TRBJ1-6 | TRBV6-5 | NA | CASKLGRVNSPLHF
TRBJ2-7 | TRBV4-2 | NA | CASSPTQAGLHEQYF
TRBJ1-1 | TRBV7-3 | NA | CASSYGDNTEAFF
TRBJ2-7 | TRBV28 | NA | CASTEEGSYEQYF
TRBJ2-1 | TRBV6-2/TRBV6-3 | TRBD1 | CATRTGGIYNEQFF
TRBJ2-7 | TRBV7-9 | NA | CASSHLGAGAKYEQYF
TRBJ1-2 | TRBV10-3 | TRBD1 | CAISGTGNNYGYTF
TRBJ1-2 | TRBV11-2 | NA | CASSLVPGEDYGYTF
TRBJ2-7 | TRBV20-1 | NA | CSARGDKSSYEQYF
TRBJ2-7 | TRBV4-1 | NA | CASSSEVGQYF
TRBJ1-2 | TRBV28 | NA | CASSYNVGIDGYTF
TRBJ1-1 | TRBV10-3 | TRBD1 | CAIKGQGEIGTEAFF
TRBJ2-3 | TRBV20-1 | TRBD2 | CSASNSGGPTDTQYF
TRBJ2-7 | TRBV27 | NA | CASSSLPRRYEQYF
TRBJ2-2 | TRBV5-1 | NA | CASSLLTENTGELFF
TRBJ1-4 | TRBV7-2 | TRBD1 | CASSRQGVLTNEKLFF
TRBJ2-2 | TRBV29-1 | TRBD2 | CSVGTSVNTGELFF
TRBJ2-1 | TRBV6-2/TRBV6-3 | NA | CASSHTGQSSYNEQFF
TRBJ2-3 | TRBV11-2 | TRBD1 | CASSFIGTAQGSTDTQYF
TRBJ1-1 | TRBV9 | NA | CASSVAPRTLNTEAFF
TRBJ2-5 | TRBV7-9 | TRBD1 | CASSQGVETQYF
TRBJ1-1 | TRBV7-2 | NA | CASSFATTNTEAFF